This TCR beta chain was obtained from a study of human T cells and chemical hapten exposure. Study-wide context: Yields of TCR per sample differed, chiefly owing to small differences in pooled library volume. Whole-study results and caveats: Sensitizing to DPC left TCRs with a frequency above 1 in 1000 unaltered.

The authors extracted total RNA from unfractionated whole blood. The study's library attached unique molecular identifiers to single cDNA molecules. Original analysis: Counting gave a median of 95,638 TCRs per sample, with values ranging from roughly 23,224 to 700,000. TCRdb re-derived calls from the 5' RACE reads in MiXCR, one entry per CDR3 protein. The V and J calls follow TCRdb's processing rather than the paper's. The sample holds approximately 150,000 distinct CDR3 sequences; over 3.5% are singletons and the top ten take over 1.1%. This clonotype was seen at least ten times. No antigen is known for it. With 0 bases removed from V and 5 bases from J, the gap between germline ends came to 7 bases. Germline CDR1 is SGHTA and CDR2 is FQGNSA. The CDR3 is made up of 13 amino acids.

The clonotype originates from a female donor in good health. The chain couples TRBV7-2 to TRBJ1-1, with D possibly being TRBD1 (5 bases). The CDR3 DNA follows: TGTGCCAGCAGCTTAGCCAGGGAGACTGAAGCTTTCTTT. Residues: CASSLARETEAFF. Full variable domain (missing parts from reference TRBV7-2 and TRBJ1-1): GAGVSQSPSNKVTEKGKDVELRCDPISGHTALYWYRQSLGQGLEFLIYFQGNSAPDKSGLPSDRFSAERTGGSVSTLTIQRTQQEDSAVYLCASSLARETEAFFGQGTRLTVV.